This TCR beta chain was retrieved from a study of spatial heterogeneity in lung cancer. Overall study context: Sequencing consistently turned up more beta-chain sequences than alpha-chain sequences. More than nine raw reads, on average, carried each unique TCR and UMI combination.

Time point indicated: sample taken at primary tumor resection. Whole RNA was taken from tumor, nontumor lung or frozen PBMC; it was then sequenced unsorted. One entry per CDR3 protein results from TCRdb running MiXCR on the 5' RACE reads. The table lists more than 85,000 distinct CDR3 sequences, roughly 10% of them singletons, with less than 9% in the top ten. Germline V gene sequence: CDR1 LGHDT, CDR2 YNNKEL (reference sequence). The CDR3 totals 15 residues. Trimming stripped 5 bases from V and 1 base from J, with 11 bases between. In its sample, this clonotype was seen many times. The sample here was PBMCs, taken at surgery. This chain uses TRBV3-1 with TRBJ1-4; tentative D call: TRBD1 (5 bases). This clonotype was obtained from a male donor with early-stage non-small cell lung cancer. CDR3 coding DNA: TGTGCCAGCAGCTCGCAGGGTGGAACTAATGAAAAACTGTTTTTT. This codes for CASSSQGGTNEKLFF.